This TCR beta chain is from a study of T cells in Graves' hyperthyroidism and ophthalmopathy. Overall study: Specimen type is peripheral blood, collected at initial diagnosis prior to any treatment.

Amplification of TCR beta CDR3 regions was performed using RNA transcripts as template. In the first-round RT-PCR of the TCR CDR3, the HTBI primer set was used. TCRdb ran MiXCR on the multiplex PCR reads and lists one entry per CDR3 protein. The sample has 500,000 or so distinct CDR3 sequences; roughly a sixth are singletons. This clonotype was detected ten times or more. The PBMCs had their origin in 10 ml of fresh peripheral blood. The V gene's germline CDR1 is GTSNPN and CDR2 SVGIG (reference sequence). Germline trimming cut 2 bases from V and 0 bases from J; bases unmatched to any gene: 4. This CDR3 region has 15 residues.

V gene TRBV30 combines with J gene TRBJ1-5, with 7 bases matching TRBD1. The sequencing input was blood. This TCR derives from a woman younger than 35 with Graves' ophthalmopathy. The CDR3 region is CAWSPGQYSNQPQHF. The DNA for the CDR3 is TGTGCCTGGAGTCCGGGACAGTATAGCAATCAGCCCCAGCATTTT. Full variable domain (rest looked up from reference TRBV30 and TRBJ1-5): SQTIHQWPATLVQPVGSPLSLECTVEGTSNPNLYWYRQAAGRGLQLLFYSVGIGQISSEVPQNLSASRPQDRQFILSSKKLLLSDSGFYLCAWSPGQYSNQPQHFGDGTRLSIL.